Presented here are 5 T cell receptor beta chains from one specimen sequenced in a study of early T cells in non-severe SARS-CoV-2 infection (dated by TCRdb to about 2021). Libraries were constructed by 5' RACE. Sequencing used a NextSeq 500. The public reads were reanalyzed by TCRdb: fastp trimming at Q25, MiXCR alignment, in-frame beta chains only. One record per CDR3 amino acid sequence lists the most common genes and DNA. Here the sample has roughly 33,000 distinct CDR3 sequences; about 4.7% occur a single time. Less than 15% of the sample goes to the ten largest clones. The sequenced material came from whole blood. The receptors were gathered from an adult who was a healthcare worker with PCR-confirmed SARS-CoV-2 infection or an uninfected control (not recorded which).

This clonotype was recorded once. This sequence may be a read error, since a much larger clone differs from it by one base. The J gene is TRBJ2-1, the V gene TRBV2; possible D gene TRBD2, 5 bases. CDR1 and CDR2 from the germline V gene are SNHLY and FYNNEI. The CDR3 extends over 12 amino acids. CDR3 sequence (DNA): TGTGCCAGCAGCCCCACTAGAAATGATCAGTTCTTC. Its translation: CASSPTRNDQFF.

This chain connects TRBV6-6 to TRBJ2-1; D remains ambiguous. Germline CDR1 and CDR2: MNHNY and SVGAGI (reference sequence). The V end was cut by 6 bases, the J end by 5 bases, with 14 bases between. The CDR3 runs 14 residues. CDR3 amino acids: CASSLLQKDNEQFF. Written as DNA, the CDR3 is TGTGCCAGCAGCCTATTACAGAAGGACAATGAGCAGTTCTTC.

This clonotype was recorded at least ten times. This rearrangement joins TRBV10-3 to TRBJ1-2; TRBD1 is a possible D gene (6 bases). V lost 6 bases, J lost 1 base, and 15 bases lay in between. Per germline, CDR1 ENHRY and CDR2 SYGVKD. There are 15 residues in the CDR3. The CDR3 bases are TGTGCCATCAGACCCGGGACACCAGATAACTATGGCTACACCTTC. It is translated as CAIRPGTPDNYGYTF.

There are many counts of this clonotype. The chain joins TRBV6-2 or TRBV6-3 to TRBJ2-7, with D unclear. Trimming left V 6 bases short and J 2 bases short, with 8 bases between. Germline values: CDR1 MNHEY, CDR2 SVGEGT. The CDR3 runs 12 residues. Written as DNA, the CDR3 is TGTGCCAGCAGCTACAGTACCTACGAGCAGTACTTC. It is translated as CASSYSTYEQYF.

This clonotype was recorded a few times. CDR3 loop: CASGQHSGNTIYF. In nucleotides, the CDR3 is TGTGCCAGCGGACAGCACTCTGGAAACACCATATATTTT. The chain joins TRBV2 to TRBJ1-3; perhaps TRBD1 as D (6 bases). V was clipped by 8 bases and J by 0 bases, with 8 bases between them. The germline V gene has CDR1 SNHLY and CDR2 FYNNEI. The CDR3 length is 13 residues. The full variable domain, its missing parts supplied by reference TRBV2 and TRBJ1-3, is EPEVTQTPSHQVTQMGQEVILRCVPISNHLYFYWYRQILGQKVEFLVSFYNNEISEKSEIFDDQFSVERPDGSNFTLKIRSTKLEDSAMYFCASGQHSGNTIYFGEGSWLTVV.